This TCR beta chain was identified during a study of T cell responses to AZD1222 COVID-19 vaccine. Whole-study results and caveats: Mostly white British, mostly female donors; authors suggested clonal diversity may be underestimated. Repertoire samples came only from after the peak T cell response.

In regard to this clone: As yet, its antigen is unknown.

Sequencing was performed with immunoSEQ multiplex PCR; in TCRdb, only in-frame clones are kept and a portion is missing. The top ten hold roughly 3% of the sample, which has more than 80,000 clones, 92% seen once. Trimming removed 3 bases from V and 0 bases from J; junction bases left unmatched: 4. Germline V gene sequence: CDR1 LNHDA, CDR2 SQIVND (reference sequence). The CDR3 extends over 16 amino acids. This specimen consisted of peripheral blood, obtained 28 days after the second AZD1222 dose. This rearrangement joins TRBV19 to TRBJ2-2; 7 nucleotides match TRBD1. The clonotype originates from an adult who received the AZD1222 COVID-19 vaccine. CDR3 sequence: CASSISGTANTGELFF. The CDR3 region has the DNA TGTGCCAGTAGTATCTCCGGGACAGCGAACACCGGGGAGCTGTTTTTT.